The clone carrying this T cell receptor beta chain was seen more than once but under ten times. Antigen unknown. Naive-designated CD8 cells lacked CD45RO, were positively enriched for CCR7, and omitted terminally differentiated effector memory CD45RA+ cells. Donors included only healthy HIV-negative adults lacking recent acute infections or vaccinations. Germline assignment: CDR1 SGHTA and CDR2 FQGNSA. The CDR3 is 13 residues long. V was pared by 8 bases and J by 4 bases, with 6 bases of the junction left unmatched. This sample was included in a study of shared clonotypes between healthy human individuals. General study points: Estimated richness was generally greater in naive than memory subsets. Among non-shared clonotypes, generation probabilities were lower than among those shared by all four donors.

The assay ran at deep level. Clones were read by immunoSEQ multiplex PCR, and TCRdb kept only the in-frame ones, dropping some. The data hold just over 2,000,000 clones, with around 96% observed a single time. Sequenced sample: naive CD8+ T cells sorted from blood. The receptor was derived from a man between 18 and 29 years old in good health. The genes are TRBV7-2 and TRBJ1-1, with 8 bases matching TRBD1. CDR3 sequence: CASVADRATEAFF. The DNA for the CDR3 is TGTGCCAGCGTCGCGGACAGGGCCACTGAAGCTTTCTTT.